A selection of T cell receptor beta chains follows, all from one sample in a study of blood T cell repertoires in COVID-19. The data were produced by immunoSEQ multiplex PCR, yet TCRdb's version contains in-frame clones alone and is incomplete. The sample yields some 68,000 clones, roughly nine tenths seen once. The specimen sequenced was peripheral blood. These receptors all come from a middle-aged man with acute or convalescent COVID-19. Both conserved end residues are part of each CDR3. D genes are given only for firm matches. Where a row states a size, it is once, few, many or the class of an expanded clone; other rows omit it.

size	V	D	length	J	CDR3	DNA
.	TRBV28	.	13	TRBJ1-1	CASSLQGPTEAFF	TGTGCCAGCAGTTTACAGGGTCCCACTGAAGCTTTCTTT
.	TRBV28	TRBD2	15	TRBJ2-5	CASKLAGFVTETQYF	TGTGCCAGCAAGTTAGCGGGTTTCGTGACGGAGACCCAGTACTTC
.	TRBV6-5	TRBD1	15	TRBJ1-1	CASSYSPGQGTEAFF	TGTGCCAGCAGTTACAGCCCGGGACAGGGAACTGAAGCTTTCTTT
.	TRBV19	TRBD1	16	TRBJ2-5	CASSLIFGDRQETQYF	TGTGCCAGTAGCCTAATTTTCGGGGACAGACAAGAGACCCAGTACTTC
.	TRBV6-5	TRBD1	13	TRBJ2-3	CASYRGAADTQYF	TGTGCCAGCTACAGGGGAGCGGCAGATACGCAGTATTTT
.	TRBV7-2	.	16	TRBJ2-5	CASSQEVGQVGSAQYF	TGTGCCAGCAGCCAGGAGGTCGGGCAAGTCGGTTCGGCCCAGTACTTC
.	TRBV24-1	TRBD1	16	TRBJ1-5	CATSDSAGTGNQPQHF	TGTGCCACCAGTGACTCCGCCGGGACAGGCAATCAGCCCCAGCATTTT
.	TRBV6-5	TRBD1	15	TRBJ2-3	CASSYFPQGADTQYF	TGTGCCAGCAGTTACTTCCCCCAGGGGGCAGATACGCAGTATTTT
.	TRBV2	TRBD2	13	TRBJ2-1	CASSVGLTNEQFF	TGTGCCAGCAGTGTGGGACTAACGAATGAGCAGTTCTTC
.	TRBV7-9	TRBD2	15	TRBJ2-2	CASSLWGGITGELFF	TGTGCCAGCAGCTTGTGGGGAGGGATCACCGGGGAGCTGTTTTTT
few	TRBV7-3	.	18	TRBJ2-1	CASSLMNFRVSSYNEQFF	TGTGCCAGCAGCTTGATGAATTTTCGAGTGAGCTCCTACAATGAGCAGTTCTTC
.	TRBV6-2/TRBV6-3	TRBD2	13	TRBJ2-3	CASSPREQDTQYF	TGTGCCAGCAGCCCGCGGGAGCAAGATACGCAGTATTTT
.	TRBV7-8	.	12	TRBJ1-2	CASSPQSYGYTF	TGTGCCAGCAGCCCACAGTCGTATGGCTACACCTTC
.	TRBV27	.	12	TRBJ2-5	CASGLIGGTQYF	TGTGCCAGCGGGTTAATAGGGGGGACCCAGTACTTC
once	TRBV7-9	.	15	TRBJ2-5	CASSSLTWSRETQYF	TGTGCCAGCAGCTCCCTCACCTGGTCGAGAGAGACCCAGTACTTC
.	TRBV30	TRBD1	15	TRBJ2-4	CAVTGTGNSKNIQYF	TGTGCCGTTACCGGGACAGGGAATTCCAAAAACATTCAGTACTTC
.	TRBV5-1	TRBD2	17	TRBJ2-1	CASSLGLAGGLNNEQFF	TGCGCCAGCAGCTTGGGACTAGCGGGAGGGTTGAACAATGAGCAGTTCTTC
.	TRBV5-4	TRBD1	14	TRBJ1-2	CASSTGQTNYGYTF	TGTGCCAGCAGCACGGGACAGACTAACTATGGCTACACCTTC
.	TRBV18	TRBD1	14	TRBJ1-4	CASSRQGVQEKLFF	TGTGCCAGCTCTCGGCAGGGGGTTCAGGAAAAACTGTTTTTT
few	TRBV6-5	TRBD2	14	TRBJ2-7	CASNGLGPYYEQYF	TGTGCCAGCAACGGACTAGGGCCTTACTACGAGCAGTACTTC
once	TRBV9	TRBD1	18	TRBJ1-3	CASSASRDRGLVGNTIYF	TGTGCCAGCAGCGCTAGCCGGGACAGGGGGCTCGTCGGAAACACCATATATTTT
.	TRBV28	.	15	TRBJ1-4	CASSPPGLSLGKLFF	TGTGCCAGCAGTCCGCCGGGACTCAGCCTGGGGAAACTGTTTTTT
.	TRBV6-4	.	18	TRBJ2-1	CASSRSAQLGSSYNEQFF	TGTGCCAGCAGTCGGTCGGCCCAGCTGGGGAGCTCCTACAATGAGCAGTTCTTC
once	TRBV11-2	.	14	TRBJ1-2	CASSPGGVVYGYTF	TGTGCCAGCAGCCCTGGAGGGGTGGTCTATGGCTACACCTTC
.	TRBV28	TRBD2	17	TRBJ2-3	CASSGGLLSGTTDTQYF	TGTGCCAGCAGTGGGGGACTGTTGAGCGGGACCACAGATACGCAGTATTTT
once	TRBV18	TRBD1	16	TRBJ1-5	CASSQEGQSVGQPQHF	TGTGCCAGCTCACAAGAGGGACAGAGTGTAGGTCAGCCCCAGCATTTT
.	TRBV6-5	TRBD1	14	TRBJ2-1	CASRGTVSYNEQFF	TGTGCCAGCAGGGGGACAGTCTCCTACAATGAGCAGTTCTTC
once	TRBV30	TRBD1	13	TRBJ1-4	CAWHDRENEKLFF	TGTGCCTGGCACGACAGGGAGAATGAAAAACTGTTTTTT
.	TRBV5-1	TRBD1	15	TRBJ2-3	CASSSSGTGLDTQYF	TGCGCCAGCAGCTCCTCCGGGACAGGGTTAGATACGCAGTATTTT
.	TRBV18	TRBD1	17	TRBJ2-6	CASSPPGQGSGANVLTF	TGTGCCAGCTCACCACCGGGACAGGGGTCTGGGGCCAACGTCCTGACTTTC
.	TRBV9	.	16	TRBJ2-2	CASRDDRAANTGELFF	TGTGCCAGCAGAGACGACAGAGCCGCGAACACCGGGGAGCTGTTTTTT
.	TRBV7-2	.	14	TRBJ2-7	CASSYTGRLEEQYF	TGTGCCAGCAGCTATACGGGAAGGTTAGAAGAGCAGTACTTC
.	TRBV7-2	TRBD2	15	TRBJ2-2	CASSLRAGGSGELFF	TGTGCCAGCAGCCTAAGAGCGGGAGGTTCCGGGGAGCTGTTTTTT
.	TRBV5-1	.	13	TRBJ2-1	CASSLVRYNEQFF	TGCGCCAGCAGCTTGGTGAGGTACAATGAGCAGTTCTTC
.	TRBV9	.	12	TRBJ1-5	CASGGAGQPQHF	TGTGCCAGCGGGGGGGCTGGCCAGCCCCAGCATTTT
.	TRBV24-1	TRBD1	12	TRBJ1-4	CATSRTGEKLFF	TGTGCCACCAGCCGGACAGGGGAAAAACTGTTTTTT
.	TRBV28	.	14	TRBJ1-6	CASSLRAGSSPLHF	TGTGCCAGCAGTTTACGGGCAGGGTCTTCACCCCTCCACTTT
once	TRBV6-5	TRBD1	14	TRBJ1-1	CASIGQGGRDEAFF	TGTGCCAGTATCGGACAGGGAGGAAGGGATGAAGCTTTCTTT
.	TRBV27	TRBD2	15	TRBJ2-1	CASSFRTLAGNEQFF	TGTGCCAGCAGTTTCCGGACGCTAGCGGGAAATGAGCAGTTCTTC
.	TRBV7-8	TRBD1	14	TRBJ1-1	CASSLATGVIEAFF	TGTGCCAGCAGCTTAGCGACAGGGGTGATTGAAGCTTTCTTT
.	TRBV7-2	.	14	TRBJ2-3	CASSLGTSTDTQYF	TGTGCCAGCAGCTTAGGGACTAGCACAGATACGCAGTATTTT
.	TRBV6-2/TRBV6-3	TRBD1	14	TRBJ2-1	CASSTGTANNEQFF	TGTGCCAGCAGTACCGGGACAGCTAACAATGAGCAGTTCTTC
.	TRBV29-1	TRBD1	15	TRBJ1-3	CSVAVGGGSGNTIYF	TGCAGCGTTGCAGTAGGGGGCGGCTCTGGAAACACCATATATTTT
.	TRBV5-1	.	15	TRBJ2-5	CASSFRGGLQETQYF	TGCGCCAGCAGCTTCAGGGGAGGGCTCCAAGAGACCCAGTACTTC
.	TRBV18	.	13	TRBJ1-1	CASSPLTNTEAFF	TGTGCCAGCTCACCACTAACTAACACTGAAGCTTTCTTT
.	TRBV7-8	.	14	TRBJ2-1	CASSYGTPYNEQFF	TGTGCCAGCAGCTATGGGACTCCCTACAATGAGCAGTTCTTC
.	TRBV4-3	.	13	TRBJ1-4	CASSQRENEKLFF	TGCGCCAGCAGCCAAAGGGAGAATGAAAAACTGTTTTTT
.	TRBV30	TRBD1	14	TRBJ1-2	CAWSTQTGPYGYTF	TGTGCCTGGAGTACCCAGACAGGGCCCTATGGCTACACCTTC
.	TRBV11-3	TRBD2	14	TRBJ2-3	CASSYRTSSDTQYF	TGTGCCAGCAGCTACCGGACTAGCTCAGATACGCAGTATTTT
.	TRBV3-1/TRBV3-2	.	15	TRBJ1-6	CASSQDQQHNSPLHF	TGTGCCAGCAGCCAAGATCAACAGCATAATTCACCCCTCCACTTT
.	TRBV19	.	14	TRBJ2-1	CASSIPGELLEQFF	TGTGCCAGTAGTATCCCAGGGGAGTTACTTGAGCAGTTCTTC